The 25 T cell receptor beta chains below all came from one sample that was sequenced in a study of T-cell reconstitution after alpha-beta-depleted transplantation in children. Unique molecular identifiers were used to barcode this TCRbeta library. TCRdb used MiXCR to reprocess the PCR reads, holding one entry per CDR3 protein. The sample lists roughly 200,000 distinct CDR3 sequences; approximately 9% were seen once. The sample in question was PBMCs from the stem cell graft donor, obtained from the stem cell graft. These TCRs come from a human donor who donated a stem cell graft to a child with acute lymphoblastic leukemia.

The V gene is TRBV12-3 or TRBV12-4, the J gene TRBJ1-3; 8 nucleotides agree with TRBD1. The CDR3 is 16 amino acids. Trimming at V came to 4 bases and at J to 1 base, leaving 6 bases not matched to a gene. The CDR3 loop reads CASSWGQVISGNTIYF. The CDR3 nucleotides read TGTGCCAGCAGTTGGGGACAGGTGATTTCTGGAAACACCATATATTTT.

This clonotype was observed a handful of times. V and J are TRBV20-1 and TRBJ1-2, with D unresolved. CDR1 and CDR2 from the germline V gene are DFQATT and SNEGSKA (reference sequence). The length of the CDR3 is 11 residues. The ends were cut back, 6 bases at V and 7 bases at J, with 12 bases in the middle. CDR3 coding DNA: TGCAGTGCCCAGCAAGCTTCTGGCTACACCTTC. Its translation is CSAQQASGYTF.

The chain combines TRBV13 with TRBJ1-6; possibly TRBD1 for D (6 bases). The CDR3 runs 19 residues. Germline CDR1 and CDR2: PRHDT and FYEKMQ (reference sequence). Trimming took off 0 bases at V and 3 bases at J, with 18 bases between the two ends. CDR3 in DNA: TGTGCCAGCAGCTTAGGGGAACATACAGGGAGCAGCTATAATTCACCCCTCCACTTT. Its translation: CASSLGEHTGSSYNSPLHF.

There are many counts of this clonotype. The chain joins TRBV4-2 to TRBJ2-7; maybe TRBD1 (6 bases). V lost 0 bases and J lost 0, with 9 bases in between. Germline CDR1 LGHNA, CDR2 YNFKEQ. The CDR3 has 15 residues. CDR3 DNA sequence: TGTGCCAGCAGCCAAGATTGGGGACACTCCTACGAGCAGTACTTC. Residues: CASSQDWGHSYEQYF.

Only a few counts were recorded for this clonotype. The chain links TRBV20-1 to TRBJ1-2; possibly TRBD1 for D (5 bases). The CDR3 has 13 residues. Trimming left V 0 bases short and J 8 bases short, with 13 bases between. Germline CDR1 DFQATT, CDR2 SNEGSKA (reference sequence). CDR3 sequence reads: CSARDSTGRGYTF. The CDR3, as DNA: TGCAGTGCTAGAGATTCTACGGGACGGGGCTACACCTTC.

In this sample, this clonotype turned up many times. The chain couples TRBV5-6 to TRBJ2-2; D remains ambiguous. Germline CDR1 is SGHDT and CDR2 is YYEEEE. V lost 1 base, J lost 5 bases, and 6 bases lay in between. The CDR3 extends over 13 amino acids. The CDR3 protein is CASSLLLTGELFF. In DNA form, the CDR3 reads TGTGCCAGCAGCTTGCTGTTGACCGGGGAGCTGTTTTTT.

This clonotype has a count of ten or more. The CDR3 nucleotides read TGCGCCAGCAGCTTGGTTGCCGGACCGCTCCTTCGATACGAGCAGTACTTC. It specifies CASSLVAGPLLRYEQYF. This sequence joins TRBV5-1 and TRBJ2-7; D call uncertain. Trimming left V 0 bases short and J 4 bases short, with 20 bases between. From germline, CDR1 is SGHRS and CDR2 YFSETQ. This CDR3 region has 17 residues.

J is TRBJ2-2 and V is TRBV5-5; D may be TRBD2 (5 bases). V shed 2 bases and J shed 4 bases, with 9 bases lying between them. CDR3 size: 14 residues. CDR1 SGHKS and CDR2 YYEKEE come from the germline V gene (reference sequence). CDR3 sequence (DNA): TGTGCCAGCAGCTTAGGACTGGGCACCGGGGAGCTGTTTTTT. This gives the protein CASSLGLGTGELFF.

The sample holds many counts of this clonotype. The V gene is TRBV5-6, the J gene TRBJ2-1; 13 nucleotides align to TRBD2. The V gene end was trimmed by 2 bases and the J gene end by 8 bases; junction bases not matched to a gene: 1. Germline CDR1 is SGHDT and CDR2 is YYEEEE. This CDR3 spans 14 amino acids. CDR3 sequence (DNA): TGTGCCAGCAGCTTCGGACTAGCGGGGGATGAGCAGTTCTTC. This encodes CASSFGLAGDEQFF.

This clonotype was seen a handful of times. The genes are TRBV11-2 and TRBJ2-7; D is undetermined. The V gene lost 6 bases and the J gene lost 3 bases, with 15 bases spanning the gap. Germline assignment: CDR1 SGHAT and CDR2 FQNNGV. CDR3 length equals 14 residues. Written as DNA, the CDR3 is TGTGCCAGCAGGCTAAATCACGCCAACTACGAGCAGTACTTC. It translates to CASRLNHANYEQYF.

This chain joins TRBV12-3 or TRBV12-4 and TRBJ1-2; perhaps TRBD1 as D (5 bases). The CDR3 totals 13 residues. Trimming stripped 5 bases from V and 2 bases from J, with 9 bases between. In nucleotides, the CDR3 is TGTGCCAGCAGTCCACAGGAGAACTATGGCTACACCTTC. Its protein is CASSPQENYGYTF.

This clonotype has ten or more counts. This chain uses TRBV2 with TRBJ2-1; D tentatively fits TRBD1 or TRBD2 (5 bases each). Per the germline V gene, CDR1 is SNHLY and CDR2 is FYNNEI. V lost 10 bases and J 6 bases, leaving 22 bases between the germline ends. The CDR3 runs 15 residues. In DNA form, the CDR3 reads TGTGCCACCCAGTCGGGGACGCCTTCCGGCAATGAGCAGTTCTTC. Amino acid sequence: CATQSGTPSGNEQFF.

The chain carries TRBV29-1 and TRBJ2-7; 9 bases line up with TRBD1. Trimming at V came to 2 bases and at J to 5 bases, leaving 1 base not matched to a gene. CDR3 length: 12 amino acids. Germline loops: CDR1 SQVTM, CDR2 ANQGSEA. As DNA, the CDR3 is TGCAGCGTTGAAACAGGGGGCGACGAGCAGTACTTC. The encoded protein is CSVETGGDEQYF.

A word on this clonotype: A read error may be the cause here, since a much bigger clone is one base away. V is TRBV7-9 and J is TRBJ2-1; D remains ambiguous. CDR3 length equals 13 residues. CDR1 and CDR2 (germline): SEHNR, FQNEAQ (reference sequence). V was shortened by 3 bases and J by 4 bases, with 7 bases between the two germline ends. In DNA form, the CDR3 reads TGTGCCAGCAGCTTTCCAGTGTACAATGAGCAGTTCTTC. Its translation is CASSFPVYNEQFF. Full variable domain (remainder filled in from reference TRBV7-9 and TRBJ2-1): DTGVSQNPRHKITKRGQNVTFRCDPISEHNRLYWYRQTLGQGPEFLTYFQNEAQLEKSRLLSDRFSAERPKGSFSTLEIQRTEQGDSAMYLCASSFPVYNEQFFGPGTRLTVL.

This clonotype was counted many times. V gene TRBV5-1 combines with J gene TRBJ2-2; D is unclear. This CDR3 has 17 amino acids. Germline V gene lookup returns CDR1 SGHRS and CDR2 YFSETQ. V lost 4 bases, J lost 1 base, and 17 bases lay in between. DNA of the CDR3: TGCGCCAGCAGCCCGGCCCTGTTGAAAAAGAACACCGGGGAGCTGTTTTTT. It is translated as CASSPALLKKNTGELFF.

V usage is TRBV7-9 and J usage is TRBJ2-3; TRBD1 aligns across 9 bases. V lost 2 bases, J lost 0 bases, and 3 bases stayed unmatched. Germline lookup yields CDR1 SEHNR and CDR2 FQNEAQ (reference sequence). This CDR3 is 16 amino acids long. The CDR3 spells CASSLNRGLSTDTQYF. CDR3 in DNA: TGTGCCAGCAGCTTAAACAGGGGGCTCAGCACAGATACGCAGTATTTT.

This clonotype showed up just a few times. The J gene is TRBJ1-2, the V gene TRBV6-5; 8 bases are a match to TRBD1. With V trimmed by 2 bases and J by 7 bases, 3 bases remained unmatched. This CDR3 contains 13 residues. CDR1 and CDR2 from the germline V gene are MNHEY and SVGAGI. CDR3 sequence: CASSYDRGIGYTF. CDR3 DNA: TGTGCCAGCAGTTACGACAGGGGAATTGGCTACACCTTC.

V is TRBV7-9 and J is TRBJ2-5, with D possibly being TRBD1 or TRBD2 (6 bases each). Looked up from germline, CDR1 is SEHNR and CDR2 is FQNEAQ (reference sequence). This CDR3 region has 14 residues. V was clipped by 8 bases and J by 2 bases, with 15 bases between them. The CDR3 DNA reads TGTGCCAGCCGGGGGCACGGAGGGCAAGAGACCCAGTACTTC. Encoded protein: CASRGHGGQETQYF.

In its sample, this clonotype was seen a few times. J is TRBJ1-3 and V is TRBV29-1; D might be TRBD1 (6 bases). Trimming shortened V by 1 base and J by 4 bases, and 17 bases separated the two germline ends. There are 16 residues in the CDR3. In germline, CDR1 is SQVTM, CDR2 ANQGSEA. The CDR3 loop reads CSVEGGQRMVGNTIYF. In DNA, the CDR3 is TGCAGCGTTGAAGGAGGACAGAGGATGGTCGGAAACACCATATATTTT.

This clonotype was detected many times. The genes are TRBV4-1 and TRBJ2-3; the D gene is possibly TRBD1 (7 bases). Germline V CDR1 and CDR2: MGHRA, YSYEKL. The CDR3 has 14 amino acids. Trimming cost V 8 bases and J 7 bases, with 19 bases left between them. The CDR3 sequence: CASARRGPLNTQYF. In nucleotides, the CDR3 is TGCGCCAGCGCCAGGAGGGGGCCACTAAATACGCAGTATTTT.

The sample holds many counts of this clonotype. CDR3 nucleotide sequence: TGTGCCACCAGCAGAGATAGTGAGGGGGTCGGAGGCTACACCTTC. It encodes CATSRDSEGVGGYTF. This rearrangement joins TRBV15 to TRBJ1-2; perhaps TRBD1 as D (6 bases). CDR1 is LNHNV, CDR2 YYDKDF, per germline (reference sequence). This CDR3 has 15 amino acids. The V end lost 0 bases, the J end lost 8 bases, and 16 bases lay between the germline ends.

This chain links TRBV27 with TRBJ2-3, with 13 bases fitting TRBD2. The germline V gene has CDR1 MNHEY and CDR2 SMNVEV (reference sequence). The CDR3 consists of 19 residues. V dropped 2 bases and J dropped 0; count of bases not matched to a gene: 8. This CDR3 is CASSLPGLAGITSTDTQYF. The CDR3 nucleotides read TGTGCCAGCAGTTTACCGGGACTAGCGGGGATTACTAGCACAGATACGCAGTATTTT.

This clonotype was observed at least ten times. J is TRBJ1-1 and V is TRBV10-3, with unresolved D. The V end lost 2 bases, the J end lost 0 bases, and 7 bases lay between the germline ends. Germline CDR1 is ENHRY and CDR2 is SYGVKD. The CDR3 runs 14 residues. Here the CDR3 DNA reads TGTGCCATCAGTGAGGGCAGGATGAACACTGAAGCTTTCTTT. This sequence encodes CAISEGRMNTEAFF.

Ten or more counts support this clonotype. The chain couples TRBV5-4 to TRBJ2-1; 12 bases are a match to TRBD2. Germline V lookup: CDR1 SGHNT, CDR2 YYREEE (reference sequence). This CDR3 region has 17 residues. V dropped 0 bases and J dropped 3; count of bases not matched to a gene: 4. The CDR3 DNA sequence: TGTGCCAGCAGCTTGGCACTAGCGGGGGGCCTCTACAATGAGCAGTTCTTC. It is translated as CASSLALAGGLYNEQFF.

This clonotype was picked up a small number of times. This rearrangement joins TRBV2 to TRBJ2-7; 10 positions agree with TRBD2. V lost 6 bases to trimming and J lost 2 bases; unmatched junction nucleotides: 7. CDR1 SNHLY and CDR2 FYNNEI come from the germline V gene. This CDR3 is built from 15 residues. CDR3 protein: CASRPGLAATYEQYF. The CDR3, as DNA: TGTGCCAGCAGGCCCGGACTAGCGGCAACCTACGAGCAGTACTTC.